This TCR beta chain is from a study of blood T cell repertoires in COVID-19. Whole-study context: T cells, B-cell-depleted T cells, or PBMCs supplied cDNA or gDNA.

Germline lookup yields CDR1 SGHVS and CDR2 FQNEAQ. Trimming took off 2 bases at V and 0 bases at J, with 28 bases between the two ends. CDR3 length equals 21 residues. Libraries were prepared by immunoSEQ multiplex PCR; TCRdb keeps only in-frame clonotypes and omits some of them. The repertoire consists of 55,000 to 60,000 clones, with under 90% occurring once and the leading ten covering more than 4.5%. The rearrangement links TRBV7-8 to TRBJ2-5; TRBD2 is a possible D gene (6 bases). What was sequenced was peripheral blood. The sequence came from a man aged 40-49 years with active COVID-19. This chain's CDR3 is CASSLNGPPLLSGPYQETQYF. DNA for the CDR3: TGTGCCAGCAGCTTAAACGGCCCACCCCTACTTAGCGGACCGTACCAAGAGACCCAGTACTTC.